What follows are 16 T cell receptor beta chains derived from one specimen sequenced in a study of circulating tumor DNA in untreated peripheral T-cell lymphoma. Profiled with immunoSEQ multiplex PCR; TCRdb holds only in-frame clones, not every one. The table shows fewer than 11,000 clones, with 65% to 80% occurring only once. Material: tumor tissue. Receptors were obtained from a human donor with peripheral T-cell lymphoma.

J is TRBJ2-3 and V is TRBV5-1, with 7 bases lining up with TRBD2. The trim removed 6 bases at V and 2 bases at J, leaving 9 bases unmatched. This CDR3 contains 15 residues. Germline CDR1 is SGHRS and CDR2 is YFSETQ. This chain's CDR3 is CASKESGELTDTQYF. Here the CDR3 DNA reads TGCGCCAGCAAAGAGAGCGGGGAACTCACAGATACGCAGTATTTT.

The chain links TRBV29-1 to TRBJ1-2, with 7 positions matching TRBD1. This CDR3 is 15 amino acids long. V lost 6 bases to trimming and J lost 7 bases; unmatched junction nucleotides: 17. CDR1 and CDR2 from the germline V gene are SQVTM and ANQGSEA. CDR3 sequence reads: CSVLLPGQRSGGYTF. CDR3 sequence (DNA): TGCAGCGTCCTCCTTCCGGGACAGCGGTCCGGTGGCTACACCTTC. The complete variable domain, with remaining parts taken from reference TRBV29-1 and TRBJ1-2, reads SAVISQKPSRDICQRGTSLTIQCQVDSQVTMMFWYRQQPGQSLTLIATANQGSEATYESGFVIDKFPISRPNLTFSTLTVSNMSPEDSSIYLCSVLLPGQRSGGYTFGSGTRLTVV.

J is TRBJ1-1 and V is TRBV29-1, with 8 bases lining up with TRBD1. CDR1 and CDR2 from the germline V gene are SQVTM and ANQGSEA. V shed 6 bases, J shed 0 bases, and the junction held 6 bases outside the gene matches. The CDR3 sequence is 14 residues long. CDR3 in DNA: TGCAGCGTGGACAGGGCCTACCTGAACACTGAAGCTTTCTTT. This encodes CSVDRAYLNTEAFF.

The genes are TRBV4-1 and TRBJ1-5; a weak D match, TRBD1 (5 bases). The CDR3 contains 16 residues. V lost 0 bases and J 5 bases, leaving 14 bases between the germline ends. Germline V gene data show CDR1 as MGHRA and CDR2 as YSYEKL. As DNA, the CDR3 is TGCGCCAGCAGCCAAGAGGGACGGGGACTCGATCAGCCCCAGCATTTT. Protein sequence: CASSQEGRGLDQPQHF.

In this sample, this clone turned up a few times. CDR3: CASSTGENTEAFF. The DNA of the CDR3 is TGTGCCAGTAGTACGGGCGAGAACACTGAAGCTTTCTTT. The chain carries TRBV19 and TRBJ1-1; D unclear. The germline V gene has CDR1 LNHDA and CDR2 SQIVND (reference sequence). CDR3 length: 13 residues. Trimming left V 4 bases short and J 1 base short, with 7 bases between.

The CDR3 sequence is CAGQRGAITDTQYF. The DNA for the CDR3 is TGTGCCGGCCAGCGGGGGGCAATCACAGATACGCAGTATTTT. The chain links TRBV6-8 to TRBJ2-3; 9 bases fit TRBD2. CDR3 length: 14 residues. The junction had 8 bases not matched to a gene; V was cut back by 11 bases and J by 2 bases. Germline values: CDR1 MNHGY, CDR2 SAAAGT.

In this sample, this clone turned up once. The genes are TRBV6-8 and TRBJ1-2; 11 positions agree with TRBD1. Trimming at V came to 6 bases and at J to 4 bases, leaving 7 bases not matched to a gene. This CDR3 has 15 residues. Germline V CDR1 and CDR2: MNHGY, SAAAGT. The CDR3 here is CASRIGTGGIYGYTF. In DNA form, the CDR3 reads TGTGCCAGCAGAATAGGGACAGGGGGGATCTATGGCTACACCTTC.

This sequence joins TRBV11-3 and TRBJ2-2; D might be TRBD1 (6 bases). The germline V gene has CDR1 SGHNT and CDR2 YENEEA. The CDR3 length is 14 residues. V gave up 4 bases and J gave up 9 bases, with 15 bases separating them. CDR3 coding DNA: TGTGCCAGCAGCTCGGGCCCACAGGGTTGGGAGCTGTTTTTT. Residues: CASSSGPQGWELFF.

This clone was counted once. The V call is TRBV28, the J call TRBJ2-7; unclear D gene. With 4 bases removed from V and 0 bases from J, the gap between germline ends came to 13 bases. The germline V gene encodes CDR1 MDHEN and CDR2 SYDVKM. This CDR3 has 15 amino acids. CDR3 in DNA: TGTGCCAGCAGTTCGATGGACCGGAGCTCCTACGAGCAGTACTTC. It is translated as CASSSMDRSSYEQYF.

Details on this clone: The junction does not match germline at one end; this may be a read error. The V gene is TRBV5-1, the J gene TRBJ2-2; D may correspond to TRBD1 or TRBD2 (7 bases each). Germline CDR1 is SGHRS and CDR2 is YFSETQ. The CDR3 covers 14 residues. The CDR3 DNA follows: TGCGCCACCAGGGGGGGGCTCAACACCGGGAAGCTGTTTTTT. Translating it yields CATRGGLNTGKLFF.

J is TRBJ2-7 and V is TRBV5-1; TRBD1 agrees at 7 bases. The CDR3 is 15 amino acids. Germline V gene lookup returns CDR1 SGHRS and CDR2 YFSETQ. V shed 0 bases, J shed 3 bases, and the junction held 6 bases outside the gene matches. In nucleotides, the CDR3 is TGCGCCAGCAGCTTGGCCCCGGGACAGAGCTACGAGCAGTACTTC. This translates into CASSLAPGQSYEQYF.

This chain uses TRBV7-6 with TRBJ1-3; a weak D match, TRBD1 (5 bases). The germline V gene encodes CDR1 SGHVS and CDR2 FNYEAQ. V was cut by 5 bases and J by 3 bases, with 20 bases left in between. The CDR3 runs to 17 residues. CDR3 nucleotide sequence: TGTGCCAGCAGCCAATTCAAACGGCCCGGGGGTGGAAACACCATATATTTT. It yields the protein CASSQFKRPGGGNTIYF.

This chain connects TRBV18 to TRBJ2-5; the D gene could be TRBD1 or TRBD2 (6 bases each). CDR3 length: 15 residues. Germline CDR1 reads KGHSH; CDR2 reads LQKENI. V dropped 4 bases and J dropped 2 bases, with 14 bases sitting between them. The CDR3 nucleotides read TGTGCCAGCTCACTTAACGGGGGCCCTCAAGAGACCCAGTACTTC. Its translation: CASSLNGGPQETQYF.

This chain joins TRBV28 and TRBJ1-1; D is ambiguous. The CDR3 is made up of 12 amino acids. Germline V gene sequence: CDR1 MDHEN, CDR2 SYDVKM. The V and J ends lost 5 bases and 11 bases respectively, with 15 bases between them. As DNA, the CDR3 is TGTGCCAGCAGTCTTACATCCCTGGGGGCTTTCTTT. Encoded protein: CASSLTSLGAFF.

The chain uses TRBV28 and TRBJ2-7, with D tentatively TRBD1 (5 bases). V lost 2 bases and J 4 bases, leaving 12 bases between the germline ends. The CDR3 spans 14 residues. CDR1 and CDR2 (germline): MDHEN, SYDVKM. CDR3 DNA: TGTGCCAGCAGTTTAGTCAGGGTAGTGTACGAGCAGTACTTC. This sequence encodes CASSLVRVVYEQYF. Full variable domain (remainder filled in from reference TRBV28 and TRBJ2-7): DVKVTQSSRYLVKRTGEKVFLECVQDMDHENMFWYRQDPGLGLRLIYFSYDVKMKEKGDIPEGYSVSREKKERFSLILESASTNQTSMYLCASSLVRVVYEQYFGPGTRLTVT.

The genes are TRBV18 and TRBJ2-7; TRBD1 matches at 10 bases. The V gene end was trimmed by 1 base and the J gene end by 3 bases; junction bases not matched to a gene: 9. This CDR3 is 17 amino acids long. The germline gives CDR1 KGHSH, CDR2 LQKENI. The CDR3 DNA reads TGTGCCAGCTCACCACAACGGACAGGGGGGGAGATCTACGAGCAGTACTTC. Its translation: CASSPQRTGGEIYEQYF. The whole variable domain, filled in from reference TRBV18 and TRBJ2-7, reads NAGVMQNPRHLVRRRGQEARLRCSPMKGHSHVYWYRQLPEEGLKFMVYLQKENIIDESGMPKERFSAEFPKEGPSILRIQQVVRGDSAAYFCASSPQRTGGEIYEQYFGPGTRLTVT.